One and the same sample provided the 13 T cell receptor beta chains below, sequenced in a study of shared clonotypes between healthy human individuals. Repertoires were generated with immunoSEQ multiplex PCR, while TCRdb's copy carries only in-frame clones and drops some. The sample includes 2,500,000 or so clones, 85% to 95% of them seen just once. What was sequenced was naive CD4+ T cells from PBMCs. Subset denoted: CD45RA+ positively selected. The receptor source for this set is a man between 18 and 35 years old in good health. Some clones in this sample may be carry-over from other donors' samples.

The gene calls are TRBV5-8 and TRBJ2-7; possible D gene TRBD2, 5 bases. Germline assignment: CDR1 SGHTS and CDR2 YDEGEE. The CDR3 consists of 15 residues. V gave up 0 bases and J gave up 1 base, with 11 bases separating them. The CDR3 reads CASSLDAGLSYEQYF. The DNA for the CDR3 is TGTGCCAGCAGCTTGGATGCGGGCCTGTCCTACGAGCAGTACTTC.

CDR3 bases: TGTGGGACCCATACTAGCACAGATACGCAGTATTTT. Amino acid sequence: CGTHTSTDTQYF. The V gene is TRBV28, the J gene TRBJ2-3; no clear D gene. Looked up from germline, CDR1 is MDHEN and CDR2 is SYDVKM. The CDR3 has 12 residues.

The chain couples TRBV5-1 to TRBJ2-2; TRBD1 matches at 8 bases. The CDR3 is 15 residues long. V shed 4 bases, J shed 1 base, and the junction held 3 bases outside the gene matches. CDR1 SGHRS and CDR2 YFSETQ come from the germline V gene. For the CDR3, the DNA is TGCGCCAGCAGCGACGGGACAGGGAACACCGGGGAGCTGTTTTTT. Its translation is CASSDGTGNTGELFF.

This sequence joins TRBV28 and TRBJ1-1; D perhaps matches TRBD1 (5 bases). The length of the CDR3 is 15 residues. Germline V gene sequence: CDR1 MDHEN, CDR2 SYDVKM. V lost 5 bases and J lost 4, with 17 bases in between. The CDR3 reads CASSPPQGLRTEAFF. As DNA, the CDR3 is TGTGCCAGCAGTCCGCCTCAGGGTCTCCGCACTGAAGCTTTCTTT.

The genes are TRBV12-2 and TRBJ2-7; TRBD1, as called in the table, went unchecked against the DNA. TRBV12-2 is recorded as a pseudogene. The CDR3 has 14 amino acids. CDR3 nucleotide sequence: TGTGCAAGTCGCTTCAAGCCCACAGGGATCGAGCAGTACTTC. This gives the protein CASRFKPTGIEQYF.

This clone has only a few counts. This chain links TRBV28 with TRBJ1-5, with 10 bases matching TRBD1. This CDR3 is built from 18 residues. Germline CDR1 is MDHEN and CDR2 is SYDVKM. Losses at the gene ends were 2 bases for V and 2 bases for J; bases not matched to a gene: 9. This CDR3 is CASSLPRQGATGNQPQHF. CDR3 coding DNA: TGTGCCAGCAGTTTACCTCGACAGGGGGCGACGGGCAATCAGCCCCAGCATTTT.

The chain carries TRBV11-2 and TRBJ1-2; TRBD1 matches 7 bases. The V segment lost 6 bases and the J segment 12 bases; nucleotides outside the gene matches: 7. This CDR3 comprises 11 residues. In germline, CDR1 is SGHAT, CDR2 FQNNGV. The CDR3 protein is CASSQGEEDTF. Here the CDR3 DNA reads TGTGCCAGCAGTCAGGGGGAGGAGGACACCTTC.

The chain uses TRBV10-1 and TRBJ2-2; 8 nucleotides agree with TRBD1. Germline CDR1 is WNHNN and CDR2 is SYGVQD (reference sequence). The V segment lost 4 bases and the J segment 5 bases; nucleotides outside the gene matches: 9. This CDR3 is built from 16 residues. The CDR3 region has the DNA TGCGCCAGCAGTGGGGGACAGGACACATGGACCGGGGAGCTGTTTTTT. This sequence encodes CASSGGQDTWTGELFF.

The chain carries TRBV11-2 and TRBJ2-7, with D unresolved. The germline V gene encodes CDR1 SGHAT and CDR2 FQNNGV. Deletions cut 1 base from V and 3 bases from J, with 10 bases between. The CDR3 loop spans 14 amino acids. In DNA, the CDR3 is TGTGCCAGCAGCTTAGGCGGCCTATTCTACGAGCAGTACTTC. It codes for CASSLGGLFYEQYF.

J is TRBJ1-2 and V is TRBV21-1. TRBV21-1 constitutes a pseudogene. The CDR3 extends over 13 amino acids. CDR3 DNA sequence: TGTGCCAGCATCCTGGCAGAGGAGGATGGCTACACCTTC. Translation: CASILAEEDGYTF.

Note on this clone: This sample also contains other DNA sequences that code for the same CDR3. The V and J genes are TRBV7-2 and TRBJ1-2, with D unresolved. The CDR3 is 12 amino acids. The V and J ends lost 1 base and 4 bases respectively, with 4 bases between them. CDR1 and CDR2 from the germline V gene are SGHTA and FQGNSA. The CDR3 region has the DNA TGTGCCAGCAGCTTAGTAGGCTATGGCTACACCTTC. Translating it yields CASSLVGYGYTF.

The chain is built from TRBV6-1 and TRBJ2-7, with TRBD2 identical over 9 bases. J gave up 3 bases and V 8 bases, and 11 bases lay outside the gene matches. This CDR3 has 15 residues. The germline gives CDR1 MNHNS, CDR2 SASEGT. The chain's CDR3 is CASPKGASGNYEQYF. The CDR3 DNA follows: TGTGCCAGCCCCAAAGGGGCTAGCGGGAACTACGAGCAGTACTTC.

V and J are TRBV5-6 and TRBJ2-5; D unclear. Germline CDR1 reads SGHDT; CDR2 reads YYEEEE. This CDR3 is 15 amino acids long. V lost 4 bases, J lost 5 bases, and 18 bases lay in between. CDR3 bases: TGTGCCAGCAGCGCACTTCTAAGTGTTGGGGAGACCCAGTACTTC. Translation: CASSALLSVGETQYF.